The 24 T cell receptor beta chains reported below all come from one sample, sequenced in a study of T-cell reconstitution after alpha-beta-depleted transplantation in children. The TCRbeta library was prepared with unique molecular identifiers. MiXCR, run by TCRdb on the PCR reads, gives a single entry per CDR3 protein. The table lists about 1,000,000 distinct CDR3 sequences, roughly 31% of them singletons, with 28% in the top ten. The specimen comprised PBMCs, mostly from graft donor cells, sampled 360 days after TCRalphabeta/CD19-depleted stem cell transplant. These receptors were taken from a boy under two years old who had a stem cell transplant for SCID, so the T cells may come from the graft donor.

This clonotype was observed a few times. J is TRBJ2-5 and V is TRBV5-5, with TRBD2 matching over 9 bases. The ends lost 0 bases at V and 0 bases at J; junction bases unmatched: 9. CDR3 length: 18 amino acids. CDR1 SGHKS and CDR2 YYEKEE come from the germline V gene (reference sequence). CDR3 coding DNA: TGTGCCAGCAGCTTGGTAGGGGCGGGGGGGCCGTACCAAGAGACCCAGTACTTC. Its translation is CASSLVGAGGPYQETQYF.

This chain uses TRBV12-3 or TRBV12-4 with TRBJ2-7; possibly TRBD2 for D (7 bases). The CDR3 totals 15 residues. The germline V and J ends were trimmed by 6 bases and 0 bases, with 15 bases remaining between them. CDR3: CASRRGGGPSYEQYF. Written as DNA, the CDR3 is TGTGCCAGCAGACGTGGGGGGGGCCCCTCCTACGAGCAGTACTTC.

The chain has TRBV28 and TRBJ2-7; D might be TRBD1 or TRBD2, each matching 6 bases. The CDR3 runs 15 residues. V lost 5 bases, J lost 6 bases, and 20 bases lay in between. Germline V gives CDR1 MDHEN, CDR2 SYDVKM. The CDR3 DNA sequence: TGTGCCAGCAGTCTAACGGGGGCCTCACCCCCCGAGCAGTACTTC. Amino acids: CASSLTGASPPEQYF.

This clonotype was detected a few times. Mismatch with germline at one junction end may stem from a read error. The V and J genes are TRBV5-4 and TRBJ2-7; D not resolved. In germline, CDR1 is SGHNT, CDR2 YYREEE (reference sequence). The length of the CDR3 is 13 residues. The CDR3: CASSFGLSCEQYF. DNA of the CDR3: TGTGCCAGCAGCTTTGGGCTCTCCTGCGAGCAGTACTTC.

The chain joins TRBV6-2 or TRBV6-3 to TRBJ2-5; maybe TRBD2 (6 bases). The V end was cut by 2 bases, the J end by 1 base, with 14 bases between. Germline V gene lookup returns CDR1 MNHEY and CDR2 SVGEGT. There are 16 residues in the CDR3. The CDR3 nucleotides read TGTGCCAGCAGTTACCTCTCAACGGGACTCCAAGAGACCCAGTACTTC. Translating gives CASSYLSTGLQETQYF.

The V gene is TRBV6-1, the J gene TRBJ1-5, with D tentatively TRBD1 (6 bases). Trimming stripped 5 bases from V and 3 bases from J, with 17 bases between. Germline V lookup: CDR1 MNHNS, CDR2 SASEGT. The CDR3 loop spans 16 amino acids. CDR3 DNA: TGTGCCAGCAGTCCGGACGGTGGGGGCCCCAATCAGCCCCAGCATTTT. Its translation is CASSPDGGGPNQPQHF.

The rearrangement uses TRBV28 and TRBJ2-1; 9 bases line up with TRBD1. The CDR3 has 15 amino acids. V lost 5 bases to trimming and J lost 3 bases; unmatched junction nucleotides: 5. CDR1 is MDHEN, CDR2 SYDVKM, per germline. CDR3 sequence reads: CASSVDRGHYNEQFF. CDR3 DNA sequence: TGTGCCAGCAGTGTGGACAGGGGCCACTACAATGAGCAGTTCTTC. The whole variable domain, remainder taken from reference TRBV28 and TRBJ2-1, is DVKVTQSSRYLVKRTGEKVFLECVQDMDHENMFWYRQDPGLGLRLIYFSYDVKMKEKGDIPEGYSVSREKKERFSLILESASTNQTSMYLCASSVDRGHYNEQFFGPGTRLTVL.

This clonotype came up a few times. V is TRBV20-1 and J is TRBJ1-5; TRBD1 is a possible D gene (6 bases). CDR1 and CDR2 (germline): DFQATT, SNEGSKA (reference sequence). The CDR3 totals 12 residues. V was pared by 6 bases and J by 4 bases, with 10 bases between. The CDR3 coding sequence is TGCAGTGCAGGGACATTTAATCAGCCCCAGCATTTT. It codes for CSAGTFNQPQHF.

The chain carries TRBV20-1 and TRBJ2-3; D not certain. The V gene lost 1 base and the J gene lost 1 base, with 6 bases spanning the gap. The CDR3 sequence is 13 residues long. Germline V gene lookup returns CDR1 DFQATT and CDR2 SNEGSKA (reference sequence). CDR3 nucleotides: TGCAGTGCTAGAGGGTCGGGCACAGATACGCAGTATTTT. Translation: CSARGSGTDTQYF.

Turning to this clonotype: The CDR3 end shows no conserved phenylalanine or tryptophan, and so a read error is likely. J is TRBJ2-3 and V is TRBV20-1, with 12 bases identical to TRBD2. The CDR3 has 16 amino acids. The V segment lost 0 bases and the J segment 4 bases; nucleotides outside the gene matches: 5. The germline CDR1 and CDR2 sequences are DFQATT and SNEGSKA (reference sequence). CDR3 DNA sequence: TGCAGTGCTAGAGACCCTAGCGGGGGGGTGGCAGATACGCAGTATATT. Its protein is CSARDPSGGVADTQYI.

J is TRBJ2-3 and V is TRBV11-2; D remains ambiguous. The germline V gene has CDR1 SGHAT and CDR2 FQNNGV. The CDR3 length is 17 residues. The V and J ends lost 2 bases and 2 bases respectively, with 17 bases between them. Here the CDR3 reads CASSLKYTVGYTDTQYF. The CDR3 DNA follows: TGTGCCAGCAGCTTAAAGTATACGGTGGGGTACACAGATACGCAGTATTTT.

CDR3 protein: CASSYYVPGEDYGYTF. The CDR3 region has the DNA TGTGCCAGCAGTTACTATGTACCCGGGGAGGACTATGGCTACACCTTC. This chain uses TRBV6-2 or TRBV6-3 with TRBJ1-2, with D hard to call. The V gene lost 1 base and the J gene lost 3 bases, with 15 bases spanning the gap. The CDR3 runs 16 residues. The V gene's germline CDR1 is MNHEY and CDR2 SVGEGT.

This chain connects TRBV28 to TRBJ2-2; 7 nucleotides align to TRBD2. The CDR3 spans 15 residues. CDR1 is MDHEN and CDR2 is SYDVKM in the germline V gene. V was clipped by 7 bases and J by 6 bases; unmatched bases: 11. CDR3 sequence reads: CASTLGGAVAGELFF. In nucleotides, the CDR3 is TGTGCCAGCACCCTGGGAGGGGCAGTTGCCGGGGAGCTGTTTTTT.

The CDR3 DNA follows: TGTGCCAGCTCCCGGGGTATGCCCTATGGCTACACCTTC. Translating it yields CASSRGMPYGYTF. V is TRBV18 and J is TRBJ1-2; D is unresolved. Germline V CDR1 and CDR2: KGHSH, LQKENI. The CDR3 has 13 residues. Deletions cut 6 bases from V and 4 bases from J, with 12 bases between.

V and J are TRBV4-1 and TRBJ2-2, with D unclear. Germline lookup yields CDR1 MGHRA and CDR2 YSYEKL. The CDR3 runs 13 residues. V lost 3 bases and J 2 bases, leaving 4 bases between the germline ends. The CDR3 region is CASSHSNTGELFF. Here the CDR3 DNA reads TGCGCCAGCAGCCATTCTAACACCGGGGAGCTGTTTTTT.

This clonotype was counted ten times or more. In DNA form, the CDR3 reads TGCAGTGCTAGGTTGGGACAGGACACTGAAGCTTTCTTT. This sequence encodes CSARLGQDTEAFF. V usage is TRBV20-1 and J usage is TRBJ1-1, with 8 positions matching TRBD1. Germline V gene lookup returns CDR1 DFQATT and CDR2 SNEGSKA (reference sequence). This CDR3 region has 13 residues. J gave up 3 bases and V 3 bases, and 3 bases lay outside the gene matches.

A few counts support this clonotype. The genes are TRBV5-1 and TRBJ1-4, with D unclear. The germline gives CDR1 SGHRS, CDR2 YFSETQ. The CDR3 is made up of 15 amino acids. The V end was cut by 3 bases, the J end by 7 bases, with 16 bases between. The CDR3 DNA reads as TGCGCCAGCAGCTCGGACGGCAAGGCGGGTGAAAAACTGTTTTTT. Amino acid sequence: CASSSDGKAGEKLFF.

The chain uses TRBV2 and TRBJ2-4; 7 positions match TRBD2. The length of the CDR3 is 16 residues. Trimming cost V 1 base and J 0 bases; bases outside gene matches: 3. From germline, CDR1 is SNHLY and CDR2 FYNNEI. In nucleotides, the CDR3 is TGTGCCAGCAGTGAAGAAGGGAGGGCAGCCAAAAACATTCAGTACTTC. Amino acids: CASSEEGRAAKNIQYF.

The genes are TRBV12-3 or TRBV12-4 and TRBJ2-5, with D possibly matching TRBD1 (6 bases). Trimming stripped 3 bases from V and 5 bases from J, with 19 bases between. CDR3 length equals 16 residues. The CDR3: CASSLSVTGRPETQYF. In nucleotides, the CDR3 is TGTGCCAGCAGTTTGTCTGTGACAGGTAGACCCGAGACCCAGTACTTC.

This clonotype was recorded only once. This rearrangement joins TRBV29-1 to TRBJ2-7; D is ambiguous. The V end lost 1 base, the J end lost 9 bases, and 10 bases lay between the germline ends. Per germline, CDR1 SQVTM and CDR2 ANQGSEA. This CDR3 is 11 amino acids long. CDR3 sequence reads: CSVEGAARQYF. CDR3 nucleotides: TGCAGCGTTGAAGGGGCAGCCAGGCAGTACTTC.

This clonotype was observed a few times. The J gene is TRBJ2-5, the V gene TRBV2, with D possibly being TRBD2 (6 bases). Trimming cost V 6 bases and J 4 bases, with 9 bases left between them. Germline CDR1 and CDR2: SNHLY and FYNNEI. CDR3 length: 12 amino acids. The CDR3 nucleotides read TGTGCCAGCAGGGACGGGGGAGAGACCCAGTACTTC. Amino acids: CASRDGGETQYF.

The chain links TRBV5-1 to TRBJ2-6, with D hard to call. CDR1 is SGHRS and CDR2 is YFSETQ in the germline V gene. The CDR3 contains 17 residues. V was cut by 2 bases and J by 0 bases, with 12 bases left in between. CDR3 protein: CASSLRKDNSGANVLTF. The CDR3 bases are TGCGCCAGCAGCTTACGGAAAGATAACTCTGGGGCCAACGTCCTGACTTTC.

This clonotype was detected only a few times. This rearrangement joins TRBV6-1 to TRBJ2-7; D unclear. V lost 10 bases to trimming and J lost 3 bases, with 16 bases between them. The CDR3 runs to 13 residues. Germline V gives CDR1 MNHNS, CDR2 SASEGT. The CDR3 nucleotides read TGTGCCACCGTACCAACCCTACTCTACGAGCAGTACTTC. Protein sequence: CATVPTLLYEQYF.

This clonotype was seen only once. CDR3 in amino acids: CASSLNNDEQYF. The DNA for the CDR3 is TGCGCCAGCAGCCTCAATAATGACGAGCAGTACTTC. This chain joins TRBV5-1 and TRBJ2-7; unclear D gene. The germline CDR1 and CDR2 sequences are SGHRS and YFSETQ. This CDR3 is built from 12 residues. V dropped 4 bases and J dropped 5 bases, with 10 bases sitting between them.